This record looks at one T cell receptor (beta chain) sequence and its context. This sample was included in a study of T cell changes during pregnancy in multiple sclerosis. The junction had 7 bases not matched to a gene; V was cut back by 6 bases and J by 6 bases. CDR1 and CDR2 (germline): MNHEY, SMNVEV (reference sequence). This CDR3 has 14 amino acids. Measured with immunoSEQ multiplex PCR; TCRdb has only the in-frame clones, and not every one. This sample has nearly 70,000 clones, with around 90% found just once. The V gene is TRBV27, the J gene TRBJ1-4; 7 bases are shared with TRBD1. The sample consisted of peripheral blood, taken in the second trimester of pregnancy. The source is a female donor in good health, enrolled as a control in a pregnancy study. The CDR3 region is CASRWTGSDEKLFF. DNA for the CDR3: TGTGCCAGCAGGTGGACAGGCTCGGATGAAAAACTGTTTTTT.